This TCR beta chain was captured in a study of shared clonotypes between healthy human individuals. The wider study: A few men and a couple of women, aged 18 to 49, were donors. Study conclusions and caveats: Although depth was large, rarefaction showed that sequencing of the sorted subsets was incomplete. Naive subsets generally exceeded memory subsets in estimated richness.

This clone was seen only a few times. Its antigen is still unknown. Data came from immunoSEQ multiplex PCR; TCRdb stores just in-frame clones and leaves some out. In the table there are approximately 1,000,000 clones, about 84% of which are singletons. The sample was memory CD4+ T cells from PBMCs. Subset reported: CD45RA-negative fraction. The receptor was isolated from a man aged 18 to 30 in good health. Some clones in this sample may be carry-over from other donors' samples.

The chain's CDR3 is CASSEVRGKYNEQFF. CDR3 nucleotide sequence: TGTGCCAGCAGTGAAGTGCGCGGGAAGTACAATGAGCAGTTCTTC. The chain is built from TRBV25-1 and TRBJ2-1, with a weak D call TRBD2 (6 bases). Per germline, CDR1 MGHDK and CDR2 SYGVNS. Trimming took 2 bases from V and 4 from J, leaving 12 bases between them. The CDR3 loop spans 15 amino acids. Full variable domain (outside the CDR3, taken from reference TRBV25-1 and TRBJ2-1): EADIYQTPRYLVIGTGKKITLECSQTMGHDKMYWYQQDPGMELHLIHYSYGVNSTEKGDLSSESTVSRIRTEHFPLTLESARPSHTSQYLCASSEVRGKYNEQFFGPGTRLTVL.